This T cell receptor (beta chain) appears in the sequencing data of a study of cytomegalovirus exposure and HLA in healthy donors. Study context: About 180 million T cells yielded approximately 100 million unique TCR beta sequences, as an earlier analysis found.

60 Vbeta and 13 Jbeta primers were used in PCR. TCRdb's table, derived via immunoSEQ multiplex PCR, lists solely in-frame clones and lacks some. The repertoire consists of about 240,000 clones, with about 86% occurring once and the leading ten covering 7% to 9%. The sequence was collected from a woman aged 55-70 years in good health and CMV-seropositive. The sample taken for sequencing was PBMCs.

The CDR3 region is CASSFGGRQGAGAFF. The CDR3 DNA follows: TGTGCCAGCAGCTTCGGGGGCAGACAGGGGGCCGGAGCTTTCTTT. This chain joins TRBV5-6 and TRBJ1-1; 10 positions agree with TRBD1. V shed 2 bases and J 10 bases; nucleotides not matched to a gene: 11. The CDR3 has 15 amino acids. Germline CDR1 SGHDT, CDR2 YYEEEE.